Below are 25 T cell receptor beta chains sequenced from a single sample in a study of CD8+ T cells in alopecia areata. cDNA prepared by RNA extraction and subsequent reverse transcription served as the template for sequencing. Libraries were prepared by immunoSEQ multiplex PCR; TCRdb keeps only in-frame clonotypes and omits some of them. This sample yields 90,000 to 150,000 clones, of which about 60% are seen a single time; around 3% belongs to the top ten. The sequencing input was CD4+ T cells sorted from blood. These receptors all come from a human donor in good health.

In DNA, the CDR3 is TGCGCCAGCAGCCAAGAGACAGGGTCGAACACCGGGGAGCTGTTTTTT. Residues: CASSQETGSNTGELFF. V is TRBV4-1 and J is TRBJ2-2; 7 nucleotides align to TRBD1. This CDR3 spans 16 amino acids. Germline V gene data show CDR1 as MGHRA and CDR2 as YSYEKL. Trimming cost V 0 bases and J 0 bases; bases outside gene matches: 1.

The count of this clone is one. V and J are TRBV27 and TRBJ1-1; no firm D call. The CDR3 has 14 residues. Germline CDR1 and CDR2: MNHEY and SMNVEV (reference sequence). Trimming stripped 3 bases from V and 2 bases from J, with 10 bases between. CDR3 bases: TGTGCCAGCAGTTTTCGGGGTGTCAACACTGAAGCTTTCTTT. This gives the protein CASSFRGVNTEAFF.

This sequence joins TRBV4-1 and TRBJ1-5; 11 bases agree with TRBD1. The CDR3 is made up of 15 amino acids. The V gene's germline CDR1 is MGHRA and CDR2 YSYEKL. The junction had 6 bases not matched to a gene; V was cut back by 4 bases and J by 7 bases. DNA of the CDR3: TGCGCCAGCAGCCGCCCCGGACAGGGGGCCCAGCCCCAGCATTTT. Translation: CASSRPGQGAQPQHF.

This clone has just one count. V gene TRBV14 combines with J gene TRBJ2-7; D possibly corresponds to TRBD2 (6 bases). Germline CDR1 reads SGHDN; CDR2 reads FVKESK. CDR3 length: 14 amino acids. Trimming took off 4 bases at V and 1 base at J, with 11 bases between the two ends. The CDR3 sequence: CASSLNGGSYEQYF. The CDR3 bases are TGTGCCAGCAGCCTGAACGGGGGTTCCTACGAGCAGTACTTC.

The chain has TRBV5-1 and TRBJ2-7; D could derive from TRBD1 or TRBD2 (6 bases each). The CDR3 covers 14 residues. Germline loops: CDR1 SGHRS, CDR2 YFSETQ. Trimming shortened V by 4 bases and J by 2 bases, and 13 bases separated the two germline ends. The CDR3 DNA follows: TGCGCCAGCAGCCTAAGGGGGGCAACCTACGAGCAGTACTTC. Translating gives CASSLRGATYEQYF. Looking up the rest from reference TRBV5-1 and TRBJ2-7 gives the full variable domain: KAGVTQTPRYLIKTRGQQVTLSCSPISGHRSVSWYQQTPGQGLQFLFEYFSETQRNKGNFPGRFSGRQFSNSRSEMNVSTLELGDSALYLCASSLRGATYEQYFGPGTRLTVT.

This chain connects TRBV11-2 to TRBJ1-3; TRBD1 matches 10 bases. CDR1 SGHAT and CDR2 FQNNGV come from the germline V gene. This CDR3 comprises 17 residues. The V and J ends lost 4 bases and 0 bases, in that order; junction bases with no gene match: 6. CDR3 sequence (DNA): TGTGCCAGCAGCTCCCGACAGGGGGCGAGCTCTGGAAACACCATATATTTT. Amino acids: CASSSRQGASSGNTIYF.

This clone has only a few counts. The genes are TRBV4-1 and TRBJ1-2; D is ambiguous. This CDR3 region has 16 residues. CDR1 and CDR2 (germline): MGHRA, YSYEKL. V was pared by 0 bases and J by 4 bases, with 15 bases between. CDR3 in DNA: TGCGCCAGCAGCCAAGATTATCGGGAGATCAGCTATGGCTACACCTTC. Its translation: CASSQDYREISYGYTF.

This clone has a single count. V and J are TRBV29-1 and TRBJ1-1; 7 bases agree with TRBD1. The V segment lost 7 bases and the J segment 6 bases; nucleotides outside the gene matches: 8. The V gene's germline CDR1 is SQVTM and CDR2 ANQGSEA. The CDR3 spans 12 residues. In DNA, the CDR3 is TGCAGCGACTACAGGGGTAGGGCTGAAGCTTTCTTT. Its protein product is CSDYRGRAEAFF.

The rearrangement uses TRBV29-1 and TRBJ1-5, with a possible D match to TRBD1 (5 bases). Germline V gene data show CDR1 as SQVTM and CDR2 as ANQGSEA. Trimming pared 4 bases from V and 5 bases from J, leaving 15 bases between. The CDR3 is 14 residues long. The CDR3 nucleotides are TGCAGCGTTGGGATGGCAGGGAACGATCAGCCCCAGCATTTT. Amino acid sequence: CSVGMAGNDQPQHF.

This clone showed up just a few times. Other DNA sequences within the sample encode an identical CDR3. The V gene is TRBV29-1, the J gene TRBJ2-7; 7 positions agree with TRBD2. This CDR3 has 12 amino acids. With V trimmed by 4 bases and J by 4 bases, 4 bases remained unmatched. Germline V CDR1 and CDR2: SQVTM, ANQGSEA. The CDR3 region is CSVAGGSYEQYF. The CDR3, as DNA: TGCAGCGTTGCGGGAGGTAGTTACGAGCAGTACTTC.

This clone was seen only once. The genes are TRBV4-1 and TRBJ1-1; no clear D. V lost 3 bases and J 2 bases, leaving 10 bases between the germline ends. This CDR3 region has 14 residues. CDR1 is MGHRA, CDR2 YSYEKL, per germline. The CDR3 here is CASSHEALNTEAFF. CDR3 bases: TGCGCCAGCAGCCACGAGGCCCTTAACACTGAAGCTTTCTTT.

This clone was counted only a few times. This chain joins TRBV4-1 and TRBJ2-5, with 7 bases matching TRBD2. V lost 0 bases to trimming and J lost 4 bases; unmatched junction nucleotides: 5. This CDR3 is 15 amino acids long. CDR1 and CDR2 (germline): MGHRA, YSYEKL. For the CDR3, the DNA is TGCGCCAGCAGCCAAGATCCAGCGGGGCCAGAGACCCAGTACTTC. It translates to CASSQDPAGPETQYF.

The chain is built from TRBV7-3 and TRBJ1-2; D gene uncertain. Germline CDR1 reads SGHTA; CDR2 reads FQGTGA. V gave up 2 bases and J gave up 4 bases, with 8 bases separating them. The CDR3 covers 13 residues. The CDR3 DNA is TGTGCCAGCAGCTTATCCCAGCTCTATGGCTACACCTTC. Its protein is CASSLSQLYGYTF.

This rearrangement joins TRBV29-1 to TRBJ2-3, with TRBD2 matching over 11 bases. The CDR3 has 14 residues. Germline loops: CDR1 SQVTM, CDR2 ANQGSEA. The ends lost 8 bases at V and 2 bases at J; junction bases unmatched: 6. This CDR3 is CSYFSGGATDTQYF. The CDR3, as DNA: TGCAGCTACTTTAGCGGGGGGGCCACAGATACGCAGTATTTT.

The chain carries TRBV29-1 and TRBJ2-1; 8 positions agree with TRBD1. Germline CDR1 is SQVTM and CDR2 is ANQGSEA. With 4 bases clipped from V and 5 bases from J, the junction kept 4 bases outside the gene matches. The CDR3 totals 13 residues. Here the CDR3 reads CSVGGQGNNEQFF. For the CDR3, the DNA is TGCAGCGTTGGAGGACAGGGAAACAATGAGCAGTTCTTC.

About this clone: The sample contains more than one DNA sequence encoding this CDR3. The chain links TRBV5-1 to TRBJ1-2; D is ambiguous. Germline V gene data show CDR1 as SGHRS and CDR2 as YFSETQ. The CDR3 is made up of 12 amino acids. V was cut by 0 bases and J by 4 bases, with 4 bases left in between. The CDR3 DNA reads TGCGCCAGCAGCTTGGAAGGCTATGGCTACACCTTC. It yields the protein CASSLEGYGYTF.

CDR3 nucleotide sequence: TGTGCCACCAGTTCCTTGGACGGTGACTCTGAAAAACTGTTTTTT. It yields the protein CATSSLDGDSEKLFF. V usage is TRBV15 and J usage is TRBJ1-4, with D unclear. The length of the CDR3 is 15 residues. The germline V gene has CDR1 LNHNV and CDR2 YYDKDF (reference sequence). Trimming took 6 bases from V and 7 from J, leaving 18 bases between them.

In DNA, the CDR3 is TGTGCCAGCAGTGAAGGTCCATTGGATGGCTACACCTTC. It yields the protein CASSEGPLDGYTF. The rearrangement uses TRBV2 and TRBJ1-2; D is unresolved. Germline CDR1 reads SNHLY; CDR2 reads FYNNEI. Trimming took off 1 base at V and 6 bases at J, with 9 bases between the two ends. The CDR3 consists of 13 residues.

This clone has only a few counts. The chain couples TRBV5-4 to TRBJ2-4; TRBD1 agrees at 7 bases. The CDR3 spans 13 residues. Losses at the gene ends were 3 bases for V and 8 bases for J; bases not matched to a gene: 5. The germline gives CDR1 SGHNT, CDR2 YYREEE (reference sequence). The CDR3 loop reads CASSSRQGDIQYF. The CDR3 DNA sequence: TGTGCCAGCAGCTCCAGACAGGGCGACATTCAGTACTTC.

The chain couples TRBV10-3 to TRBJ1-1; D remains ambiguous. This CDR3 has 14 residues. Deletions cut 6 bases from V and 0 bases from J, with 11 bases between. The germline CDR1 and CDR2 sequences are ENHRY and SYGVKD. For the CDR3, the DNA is TGTGCCATCAGCCCCTCCGTAATGAACACTGAAGCTTTCTTT. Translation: CAISPSVMNTEAFF.

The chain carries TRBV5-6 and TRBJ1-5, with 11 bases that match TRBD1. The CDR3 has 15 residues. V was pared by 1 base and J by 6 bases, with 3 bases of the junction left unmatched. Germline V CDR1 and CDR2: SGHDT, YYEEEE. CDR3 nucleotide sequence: TGTGCCAGCAGCTTGAGGACAGGGGGCACTCAGCCCCAGCATTTT. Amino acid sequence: CASSLRTGGTQPQHF.

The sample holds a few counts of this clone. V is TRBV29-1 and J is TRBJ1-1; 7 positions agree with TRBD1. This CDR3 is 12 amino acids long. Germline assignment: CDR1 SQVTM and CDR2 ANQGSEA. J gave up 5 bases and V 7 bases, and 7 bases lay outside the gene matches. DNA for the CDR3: TGCAGCGGATCAGGGGGTTGGACTGAAGCTTTCTTT. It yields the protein CSGSGGWTEAFF.

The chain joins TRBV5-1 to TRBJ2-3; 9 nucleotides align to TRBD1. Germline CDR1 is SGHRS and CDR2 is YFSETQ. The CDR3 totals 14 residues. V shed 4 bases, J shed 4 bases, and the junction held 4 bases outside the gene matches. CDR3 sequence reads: CASSEGQGPDTQYF. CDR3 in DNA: TGCGCCAGCAGCGAGGGACAGGGCCCAGATACGCAGTATTTT.

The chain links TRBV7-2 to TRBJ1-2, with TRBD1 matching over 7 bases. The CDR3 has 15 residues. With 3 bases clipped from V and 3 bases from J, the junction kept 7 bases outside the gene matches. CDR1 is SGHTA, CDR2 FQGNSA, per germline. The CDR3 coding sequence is TGTGCCAGCAGCTTTAGGGGGCGGTTCGACTATGGCTACACCTTC. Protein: CASSFRGRFDYGYTF.

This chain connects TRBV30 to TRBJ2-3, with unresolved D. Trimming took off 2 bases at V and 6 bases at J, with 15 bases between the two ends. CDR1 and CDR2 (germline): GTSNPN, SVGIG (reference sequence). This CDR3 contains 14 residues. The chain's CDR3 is CAWSKLGLLDTQYF. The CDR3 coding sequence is TGTGCCTGGAGTAAATTGGGTCTCCTCGATACGCAGTATTTT.